Given below is one T cell receptor beta chain in context. Its target is unknown. This CDR3 comprises 18 residues. Deletions cut 6 bases from V and 0 bases from J, with 20 bases between. Germline V CDR1 and CDR2: MDHEN, SYDVKM. This sample is part of a study of T cell responses to AZD1222 COVID-19 vaccine. Points from the study as a whole: Nearly half of spike-specific TCRs reportedly target unmutated variant regions. Researchers took repertoire samples only after the peak T cell response had come. The breadth and depth of Spike-specific TCRs increased once two AZD1222 doses had been given. Along spike, vaccine-associated CD4 TCRs were found throughout, with dominance at 160-218 and 743-854.

The protocol was immunoSEQ multiplex PCR, while the TCRdb copy is restricted to in-frame clones and leaves out a portion. The sample holds 100,000 or so clones, around 90% seen once. The chain employs TRBV28 and TRBJ1-4; tentatively, D is TRBD1 (5 bases). This specimen was peripheral blood, taken on day 0 of AZD1222 vaccination. The receptor's source is an adult in good health. CDR3 residues: CASRPGTRLRATNEKLFF. The CDR3 region has the DNA TGTGCCAGCAGACCGGGGACGCGTCTCCGTGCAACTAATGAAAAACTGTTTTTT.